This T cell receptor (beta chain) was documented in a study of shared clonotypes between healthy human individuals. On this clone itself: No antigen is known for it.

Original handling: Filtering differed because ImmunoSEQ produced junction-only sequences that carried no quality scores. Data came from immunoSEQ multiplex PCR; TCRdb stores just in-frame clones and leaves some out. That table is the source of V, J and clone size, and D and trimming were worked out from the DNA. The sample records a few hundred thousand clones, 73% being singletons. Broader study findings: The diversity represented, both genetic and in exposure history, was limited by few donors. Naive subsets usually exceeded memory subsets in estimated richness.

Germline loops: CDR1 SQVTM, CDR2 ANQGSEA. The length of the CDR3 is 14 residues. V was pared by 2 bases and J by 0 bases, with 11 bases between. The authors divided CD4+ cells into CD45RA+ naive and CD45RA-negative memory subsets. This TCR was recovered from a man aged 25 to 45 in good health. V and J are TRBV29-1 and TRBJ2-7; D is ambiguous. Sample: memory CD4+ T cells sorted from blood. Specified subset: CD45RA-negative fraction. The CDR3 DNA reads as TGCAGCGTTGAATCGGCATCGCTCTCCTACGAGCAGTACTTC. Amino acids: CSVESASLSYEQYF.